This T cell receptor (beta chain) was identified during a study of technical replicates of blood from a few donors. Here immunoSEQ multiplex PCR was the method, and the copy in TCRdb shows in-frame clones only, minus some. Of 76,000 or so clones listed, 90% to 95% are singletons. Germline loops: CDR1 SGHVS, CDR2 FQNEAQ. After removal of 7 bases from V and 7 bases from J, the junction contained 7 bases not matched to a gene. The CDR3 has 14 residues. The sample consisted of T cells isolated from PBMCs. The receptor was isolated from a human donor in good health. The chain couples TRBV7-8 to TRBJ2-1; TRBD2 matches at 10 bases. The CDR3 bases are TGTGCCAGCATTAGCGGGAGGTTTGGGAATGAGCAGTTCTTC. The encoded protein is CASISGRFGNEQFF.